A single sample is the source of the 22 T cell receptor beta chains below, sequenced in a study of T cells after somatic rescue of genetic block. Here immunoSEQ multiplex PCR was the method, and the copy in TCRdb shows in-frame clones only, minus some. The sample records roughly 71,000 clones, approximately 90% being singletons. The sequencing input was peripheral blood mononuclear cells (PBMCs). The receptors originated from a man aged 30 to 45.

V is TRBV6-1 and J is TRBJ2-1, with D possibly being TRBD2 (5 bases). V dropped 3 bases and J dropped 11 bases, with 17 bases sitting between them. The CDR3 has 14 amino acids. Germline V gene sequence: CDR1 MNHNS, CDR2 SASEGT. The CDR3 region is CASSDTGRVEKQFF. In nucleotides, the CDR3 is TGTGCCAGCAGTGACACGGGGAGAGTAGAAAAGCAGTTCTTC.

The CDR3 DNA follows: TGTGCCAGCAGGGGTGAGCCGGACTATGGCTACACCTTC. Its translation is CASRGEPDYGYTF. The rearrangement joins TRBV6-6 to TRBJ1-2; no reliable D call. The CDR3 spans 13 residues. Per the germline V gene, CDR1 is MNHNY and CDR2 is SVGAGI (reference sequence). V was shortened by 6 bases and J by 3 bases, with 11 bases between the two germline ends.

The J gene is TRBJ2-7, the V gene TRBV6-5; 7 bases align to TRBD2. Germline V gives CDR1 MNHEY, CDR2 SVGAGI. The CDR3 contains 14 residues. J lost 6 bases, V lost 0 bases, and 5 bases had no gene match. CDR3 residues: CASSYSSGSLEQYF. CDR3 bases: TGTGCCAGCAGTTACTCTAGCGGGTCTCTCGAGCAGTACTTC.

The chain joins TRBV5-8 to TRBJ2-3; D is unclear. V lost 6 bases and J lost 4, with 9 bases in between. The CDR3 spans 12 residues. Germline V gene lookup returns CDR1 SGHTS and CDR2 YDEGEE. CDR3 DNA sequence: TGTGCCAGCATTTCAGTCGCAGATACGCAGTATTTT. It is translated as CASISVADTQYF.

V usage is TRBV12-1 and J usage is TRBJ2-2; the DNA was not compared with TRBD2, the D call given in the table. TRBV12-1 is a known pseudogene. The CDR3 spans 16 residues. This chain's CDR3 is CASSSKREGYTGELFF. CDR3 DNA sequence: TGTGCCAGCAGCTCCAAGCGGGAGGGGTACACCGGGGAGCTGTTTTTT.

This chain joins TRBV14 and TRBJ2-5; D not resolved. Germline assignment: CDR1 SGHDN and CDR2 FVKESK. CDR3 size: 16 residues. Trimming pared 1 base from V and 1 base from J, leaving 13 bases between. The DNA for the CDR3 is TGTGCCAGCAGCCAAGTCAACCAACACACCCAAGAGACCCAGTACTTC. Its protein is CASSQVNQHTQETQYF.

The chain combines TRBV7-2 with TRBJ2-7, with 9 bases identical to TRBD2. Germline V gene data show CDR1 as SGHTA and CDR2 as FQGNSA. V gave up 1 base and J gave up 3 bases; unmatched junction bases: 1. There are 14 residues in the CDR3. DNA of the CDR3: TGTGCCAGCAGCTTAGTTAGCGGGAGCTACGAGCAGTACTTC. Translating it yields CASSLVSGSYEQYF. Using reference TRBV7-2 and TRBJ2-7 for the parts outside the CDR3, the full variable domain is GAGVSQSPSNKVTEKGKDVELRCDPISGHTALYWYRQSLGQGLEFLIYFQGNSAPDKSGLPSDRFSAERTGGSVSTLTIQRTQQEDSAVYLCASSLVSGSYEQYFGPGTRLTVT.

The V gene is TRBV6-4, the J gene TRBJ2-3; tentative D call: TRBD2 (5 bases). Germline V gene data show CDR1 as MRHNA and CDR2 as SNTAGT. V was shortened by 6 bases and J by 0 bases, with 13 bases between the two germline ends. CDR3 length: 15 amino acids. This CDR3 reads CASSPRGGSTDTQYF. CDR3 in DNA: TGTGCCAGCAGCCCTAGAGGCGGGAGCACAGATACGCAGTATTTT.

This clone was detected once. V usage is TRBV7-9 and J usage is TRBJ1-4; possible D gene TRBD1, 5 bases. Germline V gives CDR1 SEHNR, CDR2 FQNEAQ (reference sequence). Trimming took 1 base from V and 0 from J, leaving 9 bases between them. This CDR3 spans 16 amino acids. CDR3 sequence reads: CASSLGGTATNEKLFF. The CDR3 DNA reads TGTGCCAGCAGCTTAGGAGGGACTGCAACTAATGAAAAACTGTTTTTT.

This clone was observed a single time. The chain combines TRBV28 with TRBJ2-7, with D maybe TRBD1 (5 bases). Germline values: CDR1 MDHEN, CDR2 SYDVKM. This CDR3 region has 13 residues. Trimming shortened V by 6 bases and J by 0 bases, and 9 bases separated the two germline ends. The CDR3, as DNA: TGTGCCAGCAGAAGGGGTAACTCCTACGAGCAGTACTTC. Translating gives CASRRGNSYEQYF. The full variable domain, rest sourced from reference TRBV28 and TRBJ2-7, is DVKVTQSSRYLVKRTGEKVFLECVQDMDHENMFWYRQDPGLGLRLIYFSYDVKMKEKGDIPEGYSVSREKKERFSLILESASTNQTSMYLCASRRGNSYEQYFGPGTRLTVT.

The chain uses TRBV12-5 and TRBJ2-7; 7 bases map to TRBD1. The J segment lost 4 bases and the V segment lost 2 bases, leaving 11 bases of the junction unmatched. The CDR3 sequence is 16 residues long. Germline loops: CDR1 LGHNT, CDR2 FRNRAP. The CDR3 loop is CASGLTRQGDKYEQYF. The CDR3 bases are TGTGCTAGTGGTTTGACTCGACAGGGAGATAAGTACGAGCAGTACTTC.

This clone was observed a single time. The rearrangement joins TRBV5-4 to TRBJ1-2; 11 bases line up with TRBD1. The CDR3 is made up of 17 amino acids. Germline V gene sequence: CDR1 SGHNT, CDR2 YYREEE (reference sequence). V lost 2 bases to trimming and J lost 1 base; unmatched junction nucleotides: 7. The CDR3 coding sequence is TGTGCCAGCAGCTTTGTATGGGGACAGGGGGATAACTATGGCTACACCTTC. It codes for CASSFVWGQGDNYGYTF.

This clone was recorded only once. The junction does not match germline at one end; this may be a read error. The CDR3 coding sequence is TGTGCCAGCAGCTCCCTGGGACTAGCGGGACCCTTCTTC. Translation: CASSSLGLAGPFF. The rearrangement joins TRBV7-2 to TRBJ2-7; 13 bases agree with TRBD2. The germline V gene has CDR1 SGHTA and CDR2 FQGNSA. CDR3 length: 13 amino acids.

This chain links TRBV10-3 with TRBJ2-5; TRBD2 aligns across 10 bases. Germline-derived CDR1 and CDR2 are ENHRY and SYGVKD. This CDR3 is 16 amino acids long. The V and J ends lost 0 bases and 3 bases, in that order; junction bases with no gene match: 4. CDR3 DNA sequence: TGTGCCATCAGTGAGTCAGGGACTAGCGTAAAAGAGACCCAGTACTTC. Translating it yields CAISESGTSVKETQYF.

V is TRBV7-2 and J is TRBJ2-7; 9 nucleotides agree with TRBD2. In germline, CDR1 is SGHTA, CDR2 FQGNSA. The CDR3 consists of 14 residues. The trim removed 3 bases at V and 3 bases at J, leaving 3 bases unmatched. The CDR3 here is CASSFSGGIYEQYF. The CDR3 DNA is TGTGCCAGCAGCTTTAGCGGGGGAATCTACGAGCAGTACTTC.

The genes are TRBV5-1 and TRBJ1-1, with D possibly TRBD1 on 5 matching bases. V lost 2 bases, J lost 2 bases, and 10 bases lay in between. CDR1 is SGHRS and CDR2 is YFSETQ in the germline V gene. CDR3 length: 14 amino acids. The CDR3 bases are TGCGCCAGCAGCTTCCGGGGCCCAAACACTGAAGCTTTCTTT. Its protein is CASSFRGPNTEAFF.

CDR3 DNA: TGTGCCAGCAGTTTGGTTCTAGCGGGAACCAATGAGCAGTTCTTC. It codes for CASSLVLAGTNEQFF. The chain has TRBV28 and TRBJ2-1; TRBD2 agrees at 9 bases. Germline V CDR1 and CDR2: MDHEN, SYDVKM. The V gene end was trimmed by 3 bases and the J gene end by 6 bases; junction bases not matched to a gene: 6. The CDR3 covers 15 residues.

The genes are TRBV11-2 and TRBJ2-7, with D maybe TRBD1 (6 bases). This CDR3 has 14 amino acids. Trimming pared 6 bases from V and 4 bases from J, leaving 16 bases between. CDR1 and CDR2 from the germline V gene are SGHAT and FQNNGV. The CDR3 coding sequence is TGTGCCAGCAGGATGATCAGGGGCGAGTACGAGCAGTACTTC. It yields the protein CASRMIRGEYEQYF.

V is TRBV11-2 and J is TRBJ2-3; D gene uncertain. The CDR3 has 11 amino acids. Germline V gene lookup returns CDR1 SGHAT and CDR2 FQNNGV. The V gene lost 3 bases and the J gene lost 5 bases, with 3 bases spanning the gap. The CDR3 nucleotides read TGTGCCAGCAGCTTTATAGATACGCAGTATTTT. This sequence encodes CASSFIDTQYF.

The rearrangement joins TRBV7-2 to TRBJ2-3; TRBD1 is a possible D gene (6 bases). The CDR3 loop spans 16 amino acids. V was clipped by 0 bases and J by 7 bases, with 17 bases between them. Looked up from germline, CDR1 is SGHTA and CDR2 is FQGNSA. CDR3 nucleotides: TGTGCCAGCAGCTTAGCGTCGGATCTCAGGGGCAATACGCAGTATTTT. Translated, it gives CASSLASDLRGNTQYF. The whole variable domain, remainder taken from reference TRBV7-2 and TRBJ2-3, is GAGVSQSPSNKVTEKGKDVELRCDPISGHTALYWYRQSLGQGLEFLIYFQGNSAPDKSGLPSDRFSAERTGGSVSTLTIQRTQQEDSAVYLCASSLASDLRGNTQYFGPGTRLTVL.

This chain joins TRBV14 and TRBJ1-2, with a tentative D call TRBD1 (5 bases). The germline CDR1 and CDR2 sequences are SGHDN and FVKESK. Trimming removed 1 base from V and 1 base from J, with 13 bases in between. The CDR3 is 16 amino acids. The CDR3, as DNA: TGTGCCAGCAGCCAAGGAAGGGACCCCCGTAACTATGGCTACACCTTC. This codes for CASSQGRDPRNYGYTF.

The CDR3 DNA sequence: TGCGCCAGCGGACAGGGAATGGCCACAGATACGCAGTATTTT. Protein: CASGQGMATDTQYF. This sequence joins TRBV4-1 and TRBJ2-3; 8 bases are shared with TRBD1. V was pared by 8 bases and J by 2 bases, with 6 bases of the junction left unmatched. The CDR3 has 14 amino acids. Germline V gene lookup returns CDR1 MGHRA and CDR2 YSYEKL.